This TCR beta chain was found in a study of response to subunit inactivated influenza vaccine. The trim removed 6 bases at V and 5 bases at J, leaving 10 bases unmatched. Germline CDR1 is DFQATT and CDR2 is SNEGSKA (reference sequence). This CDR3 is 14 amino acids long. TCRdb processed the RT-PCR reads anew with MiXCR; each CDR3 protein has one entry. There are about 620,000 distinct CDR3 sequences in the sample; around 11% occur only once, and more than 8.5% lies in the top ten. Study results and caveats: It was suggested by the authors that few new T cells are recruited by each seasonal influenza vaccination.

This clonotype appeared a few times. Its antigen is unidentified. The V gene is TRBV20-1, the J gene TRBJ2-3, with TRBD2 identical over 8 bases. The TCR comes from a man in his fifties who received an inactivated influenza vaccine. Sequences were derived from PBMCs from blood, sampled on the day of vaccination. CDR3 amino acids: CSAIAGWFLDTQYF. Written as DNA, the CDR3 is TGCAGTGCCATAGCGGGATGGTTTCTAGATACGCAGTATTTT.